One T cell receptor (beta chain) is described in this entry. The data were produced by immunoSEQ multiplex PCR, yet TCRdb's version contains in-frame clones alone and is incomplete. This table has tens of thousands of clones, about 93% appearing once. This CDR3 contains 14 residues. Germline CDR1 MNHEY, CDR2 SMNVEV (reference sequence). V dropped 5 bases and J dropped 10 bases, with 18 bases sitting between them. This record comes from a study of T cell responses to AZD1222 COVID-19 vaccine. The clonotype was recovered from an adult who received the MenACWY meningococcal vaccine as a control. The rearrangement links TRBV27 to TRBJ2-1; no definite D call. Sequencing was performed on peripheral blood, taken 28 days after the second dose of the MenACWY control vaccine. This chain's CDR3 is CASSPAPLPYEQFF. The CDR3 nucleotides are TGTGCCAGCAGTCCCGCCCCGCTCCCATACGAGCAGTTCTTC.